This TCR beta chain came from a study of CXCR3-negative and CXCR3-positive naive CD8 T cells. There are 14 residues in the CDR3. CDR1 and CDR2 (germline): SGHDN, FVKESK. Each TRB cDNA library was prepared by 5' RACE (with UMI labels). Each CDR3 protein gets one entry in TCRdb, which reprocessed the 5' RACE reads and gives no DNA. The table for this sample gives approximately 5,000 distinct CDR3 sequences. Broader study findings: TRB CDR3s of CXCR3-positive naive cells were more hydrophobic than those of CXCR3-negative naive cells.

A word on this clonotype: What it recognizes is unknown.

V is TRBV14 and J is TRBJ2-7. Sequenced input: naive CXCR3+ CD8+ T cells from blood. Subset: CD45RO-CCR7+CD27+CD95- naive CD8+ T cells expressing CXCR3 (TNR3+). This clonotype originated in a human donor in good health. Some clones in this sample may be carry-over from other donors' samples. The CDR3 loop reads CASSQANDSYEQYF.